Given below is one T cell receptor beta chain in context. Its antigen is currently unknown. Time point in this sample: persistent/refractory GD, antithyroid drugs over 5 years with positive TRAb. PBMC-derived RNA was used for the TCR library. The authors diagnosed Graves' disease using American Thyroid Association guidelines. Arm-PCR of CDR3 regions and iRepertoire HTBI primers were used to build TCR beta libraries. TCRdb called the multiplex PCR reads again in MiXCR, with one record for every CDR3 protein. The profile shows roughly 400,000 distinct CDR3 sequences, approximately 22% of them singletons. This entry belongs to a study of regulatory T cells in long-lasting Graves disease. Study outcomes and limitations: The sample size was small, and this may have reduced accuracy.

The germline CDR1 and CDR2 sequences are MNHNS and SASEGT. The CDR3 spans 14 residues. With 5 bases removed from V and 7 bases from J, the gap between germline ends came to 17 bases. The V and J genes are TRBV6-1 and TRBJ1-2, with a possible D match to TRBD1 (6 bases). This TCR was recovered from a female donor with Graves disease. The input for sequencing was peripheral blood mononuclear cells (PBMCs), taken when the disease was refractory, from a patient treated with antithyroid drugs. The CDR3 coding sequence is TGTGCCAGCAGTACTGGGGGGGGGGCAGTTGGCTACACCTTC. Protein product: CASSTGGGAVGYTF.